Below are 32 T cell receptor beta chains sequenced from a single sample in a study of blood T cell repertoires in COVID-19. The assay was immunoSEQ multiplex PCR, and TCRdb's table has in-frame clones only and misses some. This sample has around 200,000 clones, with roughly 89% found just once. Sample: PBMCs or T cells enriched from blood (not recorded which). These receptors were taken from a woman aged 35 to 49 with acute COVID-19.

The V gene is TRBV6-6, the J gene TRBJ2-1, with 8 bases aligning to TRBD2. Germline loops: CDR1 MNHNY, CDR2 SVGAGI (reference sequence). V dropped 0 bases and J dropped 7; count of bases not matched to a gene: 5. The CDR3 loop spans 15 amino acids. The CDR3 sequence: CASSYSNGGVNEQFF. CDR3 nucleotides: TGTGCCAGCAGTTACTCGAACGGGGGGGTTAATGAGCAGTTCTTC.

The rearrangement joins TRBV9 to TRBJ2-7; D gene ambiguous. This CDR3 has 15 residues. CDR1 and CDR2 from the germline V gene are SGDLS and YYNGEE. Trimming cost V 2 bases and J 0 bases, with 12 bases left between them. The CDR3 DNA follows: TGTGCCAGCAGCGTGGCGGCTTTCGACTCCTACGAGCAGTACTTC. Translating it yields CASSVAAFDSYEQYF.

The chain joins TRBV20-1 to TRBJ1-3; D is unclear. The V gene lost 3 bases and the J gene lost 4 bases, with 16 bases spanning the gap. Germline V gene sequence: CDR1 DFQATT, CDR2 SNEGSKA (reference sequence). This CDR3 is built from 15 residues. The CDR3 region has the DNA TGCAGTGCTAGTTCAAACGGTGGAGAGGGAAACACCATATATTTT. It codes for CSASSNGGEGNTIYF.

The V call is TRBV11-2, the J call TRBJ1-2; TRBD1 matches at 10 bases. Germline-derived CDR1 and CDR2 are SGHAT and FQNNGV. This CDR3 spans 14 amino acids. Trimming removed 4 bases from V and 3 bases from J; junction bases left unmatched: 2. This chain's CDR3 is CASSWDRGDYGYTF. The DNA for the CDR3 is TGTGCCAGCAGCTGGGACAGGGGTGACTATGGCTACACCTTC.

The chain joins TRBV18 to TRBJ1-2; D remains ambiguous. Germline-derived CDR1 and CDR2 are KGHSH and LQKENI. V lost 2 bases to trimming and J lost 1 base, with 11 bases between them. The CDR3 length is 15 residues. The CDR3 protein is CASSPETQVNYGYTF. The CDR3 region has the DNA TGTGCCAGCTCACCAGAAACGCAGGTTAACTATGGCTACACCTTC. Full variable domain (remainder filled in from reference TRBV18 and TRBJ1-2): NAGVMQNPRHLVRRRGQEARLRCSPMKGHSHVYWYRQLPEEGLKFMVYLQKENIIDESGMPKERFSAEFPKEGPSILRIQQVVRGDSAAYFCASSPETQVNYGYTFGSGTRLTVV.

The chain uses TRBV2 and TRBJ2-6, with TRBD1 matching over 9 bases. Germline lookup yields CDR1 SNHLY and CDR2 FYNNEI. The V gene end was trimmed by 7 bases and the J gene end by 0 bases; junction bases not matched to a gene: 4. The CDR3 length is 16 residues. The DNA of the CDR3 is TGTGCCAGCACGGGGACAGGGTTCTCTGGGGCCAACGTCCTGACTTTC. Translation: CASTGTGFSGANVLTF.

The chain has TRBV12-5 and TRBJ2-1, with 8 positions matching TRBD2. V lost 9 bases and J lost 3; bases outside the gene matches: 13. Germline CDR1 and CDR2: LGHNT and FRNRAP. The CDR3 covers 16 residues. The CDR3 DNA follows: TGTGCTAGAACACCCGAGCGGGGGCCGAACTACAATGAGCAGTTCTTC. Protein product: CARTPERGPNYNEQFF.

This chain uses TRBV7-6 with TRBJ2-3; a possible D gene is TRBD1 (6 bases). Germline values: CDR1 SGHVS, CDR2 FNYEAQ. With 1 base removed from V and 1 base from J, the gap between germline ends came to 6 bases. The CDR3 runs to 14 residues. The CDR3 bases are TGTGCCAGCAGCTTAGGACAGGGCACAGATACGCAGTATTTT. Encoded protein: CASSLGQGTDTQYF.

The chain uses TRBV19 and TRBJ2-1; TRBD2 matches at 7 bases. Germline CDR1 reads LNHDA; CDR2 reads SQIVND (reference sequence). The CDR3 spans 13 residues. J gave up 6 bases and V 10 bases, and 9 bases lay outside the gene matches. The CDR3 loop is CATSAGVFNEQFF. Written as DNA, the CDR3 is TGTGCCACGTCTGCGGGGGTCTTCAATGAGCAGTTCTTC.

The J gene is TRBJ1-4, the V gene TRBV19; a weak D match, TRBD1 (6 bases). The germline V gene has CDR1 LNHDA and CDR2 SQIVND (reference sequence). The ends were cut back, 4 bases at V and 6 bases at J, with 12 bases in the middle. The CDR3 contains 14 residues. The CDR3 DNA sequence: TGTGCCAGTAGTAGCTGGACAGAGGATGAAAAACTGTTTTTT. Translated: CASSSWTEDEKLFF. The variable domain in full, with the rest retrieved from reference TRBV19 and TRBJ1-4, is DGGITQSPKYLFRKEGQNVTLSCEQNLNHDAMYWYRQDPGQGLRLIYYSQIVNDFQKGDIAEGYSVSREKKESFPLTVTSAQKNPTAFYLCASSSWTEDEKLFFGSGTQLSVL.

The chain links TRBV29-1 to TRBJ1-1; TRBD1 matches 9 bases. The CDR3 spans 15 residues. Germline trimming cut 6 bases from V and 5 bases from J; bases unmatched to any gene: 13. Germline CDR1 reads SQVTM; CDR2 reads ANQGSEA. As DNA, the CDR3 is TGCAGCGTCCAGATAAGGACAGGGGCTTTGACTGAAGCTTTCTTT. Translation gives CSVQIRTGALTEAFF.

This chain links TRBV19 with TRBJ2-2; no definite D call. The germline V gene encodes CDR1 LNHDA and CDR2 SQIVND (reference sequence). The germline V and J ends were trimmed by 6 bases and 0 bases, with 8 bases remaining between them. This CDR3 has 14 amino acids. Written as DNA, the CDR3 is TGTGCCAGTAGAATACAGTCGAACACCGGGGAGCTGTTTTTT. Its protein product is CASRIQSNTGELFF.

This clone occurred once. The V call is TRBV27, the J call TRBJ1-3, with D tentatively TRBD1 (6 bases). Germline loops: CDR1 MNHEY, CDR2 SMNVEV (reference sequence). The CDR3 consists of 15 residues. V dropped 6 bases and J dropped 0 bases, with 12 bases sitting between them. The CDR3 DNA sequence: TGTGCCAGCAGACTACAGGGTAGCTCTGGAAACACCATATATTTT. Protein: CASRLQGSSGNTIYF.

The chain couples TRBV11-2 to TRBJ2-1; TRBD1 agrees at 8 bases. Germline V gene lookup returns CDR1 SGHAT and CDR2 FQNNGV. The CDR3 sequence is 15 residues long. V dropped 3 bases and J dropped 9; count of bases not matched to a gene: 10. CDR3 sequence reads: CASSFGQGSDSEQFF. The CDR3 DNA is TGTGCCAGCAGCTTCGGACAGGGAAGCGACAGTGAGCAGTTCTTC. Full variable domain (missing parts from reference TRBV11-2 and TRBJ2-1): EAGVAQSPRYKIIEKRQSVAFWCNPISGHATLYWYQQILGQGPKLLIQFQNNGVVDDSQLPKDRFSAERLKGVDSTLKIQPAKLEDSAVYLCASSFGQGSDSEQFFGPGTRLTVL.

V is TRBV29-1 and J is TRBJ1-5; 7 bases align to TRBD1. V was pared by 2 bases and J by 2 bases, with 0 bases of the junction left unmatched. CDR1 and CDR2 from the germline V gene are SQVTM and ANQGSEA. The CDR3 consists of 13 residues. The DNA for the CDR3 is TGCAGCGTTGAAACAGGGGGCAATCAGCCCCAGCATTTT. It is translated as CSVETGGNQPQHF.

A single count supports this clone. The rearrangement links TRBV18 to TRBJ2-6, with D perhaps matching TRBD1 (5 bases). The V gene's germline CDR1 is KGHSH and CDR2 LQKENI. CDR3 length: 18 residues. V lost 3 bases and J lost 0, with 15 bases in between. The CDR3 protein is CASSPDTGGISGANVLTF. In DNA form, the CDR3 reads TGTGCCAGCTCACCGGACACGGGTGGGATCTCTGGGGCCAACGTCCTGACTTTC.

The V call is TRBV4-3, the J call TRBJ1-4, with 10 bases identical to TRBD1. The CDR3 runs to 16 residues. Germline-derived CDR1 and CDR2 are LGHNA and YSLEER. J lost 10 bases, V lost 2 bases, and 10 bases had no gene match. CDR3 amino acids: CASSQLTGTGDVKLFF. The CDR3 DNA sequence: TGCGCCAGCAGCCAACTTACCGGGACAGGGGACGTAAAACTGTTTTTT.

This clone was recorded once. CDR3 in amino acids: CSAKTGNTEAFF. CDR3 coding DNA: TGCAGCGCCAAGACAGGGAACACTGAAGCTTTCTTT. The rearrangement uses TRBV29-1 and TRBJ1-1, with D possibly being TRBD1 (6 bases). Per the germline V gene, CDR1 is SQVTM and CDR2 is ANQGSEA. The CDR3 totals 12 residues. Trimming pared 7 bases from V and 1 base from J, leaving 10 bases between.

V and J are TRBV11-2 and TRBJ1-2; D is uncertain. CDR3 size: 17 residues. The germline V and J ends were trimmed by 1 base and 2 bases, with 17 bases remaining between them. CDR1 and CDR2 (germline): SGHAT, FQNNGV. The CDR3 region is CASSLVAPSAQNYGYTF. The CDR3 DNA sequence: TGTGCCAGCAGCTTAGTTGCCCCGTCAGCGCAGAACTATGGCTACACCTTC.

This chain joins TRBV7-2 and TRBJ2-3; a weak D match, TRBD2 (6 bases). The germline V gene encodes CDR1 SGHTA and CDR2 FQGNSA. The germline V and J ends were trimmed by 6 bases and 0 bases, with 19 bases remaining between them. This CDR3 has 17 residues. The CDR3 bases are TGTGCCAGCAGACTCCAGATTGCGGGGCCTAGCACAGATACGCAGTATTTT. It encodes CASRLQIAGPSTDTQYF.

This clone was detected a few times. V is TRBV19 and J is TRBJ1-6; D ambiguous. Germline CDR1 LNHDA, CDR2 SQIVND (reference sequence). The CDR3 is 16 amino acids. Trimming left V 2 bases short and J 11 bases short, with 19 bases between. The CDR3 coding sequence is TGTGCCAGTAGTATAATAGCCCTGGAGGGAGCGCCACCCCTCCACTTT. Its translation is CASSIIALEGAPPLHF.

The V gene is TRBV25-1, the J gene TRBJ1-5, with a possible D match to TRBD1 (6 bases). The CDR3 is 15 residues long. The germline V gene encodes CDR1 MGHDK and CDR2 SYGVNS. Trimming removed 2 bases at V and 2 bases at J, with 10 bases between. The CDR3 is CASSEGQSRNQPQHF. In DNA, the CDR3 is TGTGCCAGCAGTGAAGGACAGTCTCGCAATCAGCCCCAGCATTTT.

The chain has TRBV27 and TRBJ1-5; 9 bases agree with TRBD1. With 3 bases clipped from V and 0 bases from J, the junction kept 9 bases outside the gene matches. The CDR3 runs 18 residues. The V gene's germline CDR1 is MNHEY and CDR2 SMNVEV (reference sequence). CDR3 nucleotide sequence: TGTGCCAGCAGTTTGTTCGGGACAGGGAGGTATAGCAATCAGCCCCAGCATTTT. Protein sequence: CASSLFGTGRYSNQPQHF.

The chain has TRBV13 and TRBJ1-1; D is unresolved. CDR3 size: 12 residues. The germline CDR1 and CDR2 sequences are PRHDT and FYEKMQ (reference sequence). V gave up 1 base and J gave up 2 bases, with 2 bases separating them. The CDR3 DNA reads TGTGCCAGCAGCTTAGTAAACACTGAAGCTTTCTTT. As protein: CASSLVNTEAFF.

The chain carries TRBV27 and TRBJ1-5, with TRBD1 matching over 10 bases. Germline values: CDR1 MNHEY, CDR2 SMNVEV (reference sequence). The CDR3 is 16 residues long. V lost 8 bases and J lost 1; bases outside the gene matches: 8. CDR3 region: CASQDRGRGSNQPQHF. DNA for the CDR3: TGTGCCAGCCAAGACAGGGGGCGAGGGAGCAATCAGCCCCAGCATTTT.

The chain carries TRBV18 and TRBJ1-1; 7 positions match TRBD1. The CDR3 consists of 15 residues. CDR1 is KGHSH and CDR2 is LQKENI in the germline V gene. Losses at the gene ends were 6 bases for V and 4 bases for J; bases not matched to a gene: 11. The chain's CDR3 is CASSPGQAGTTEAFF. The CDR3 DNA reads as TGTGCCAGCTCCCCAGGACAGGCGGGGACCACTGAAGCTTTCTTT.

The table lists this clone with a few counts. The chain joins TRBV6-1 to TRBJ1-2; D gene unclear. This CDR3 has 13 amino acids. Germline-derived CDR1 and CDR2 are MNHNS and SASEGT. V was cut by 3 bases and J by 4 bases, with 9 bases left in between. The CDR3 DNA reads as TGTGCCAGCAGTGACACCTGGAGCTATGGCTACACCTTC. Translating it yields CASSDTWSYGYTF.

This clone was counted a few times. The V call is TRBV20-1, the J call TRBJ1-5; D unresolved. V lost 3 bases and J 5 bases, leaving 11 bases between the germline ends. There are 13 residues in the CDR3. Germline V gene sequence: CDR1 DFQATT, CDR2 SNEGSKA (reference sequence). This CDR3 reads CSASNGQDQPQHF. CDR3 sequence (DNA): TGCAGTGCTAGTAATGGGCAGGATCAGCCCCAGCATTTT.

This chain connects TRBV12-3 or TRBV12-4 to TRBJ1-1; the match to TRBD1 covers 7 bases. This CDR3 is built from 13 residues. V gave up 5 bases and J gave up 8 bases; unmatched junction bases: 8. CDR3 coding DNA: TGTGCCAGCAGTCACGGGACAGCAGGCGAAGCTTTCTTT. Residues: CASSHGTAGEAFF.

The chain carries TRBV19 and TRBJ1-1; no reliable D call. Trimming removed 7 bases at V and 4 bases at J, with 13 bases between. This CDR3 spans 13 amino acids. Germline CDR1 is LNHDA and CDR2 is SQIVND (reference sequence). CDR3 bases: TGTGCCAGTATCCTCCGAGGAACCACTGAAGCTTTCTTT. Translating gives CASILRGTTEAFF.

The chain joins TRBV4-1 to TRBJ2-3; TRBD1 matches at 7 bases. The CDR3 sequence is 15 residues long. CDR1 is MGHRA, CDR2 YSYEKL, per germline. V shed 5 bases and J 5 bases; nucleotides not matched to a gene: 10. CDR3 bases: TGCGCCAGCAGCTCCGAAAGGGGGCCTGGAGATACGCAGTATTTT. Translating it yields CASSSERGPGDTQYF.

The chain employs TRBV28 and TRBJ1-2; D remains unclear. V gave up 3 bases and J gave up 7 bases, with 6 bases separating them. CDR3 length equals 11 residues. Germline lookup yields CDR1 MDHEN and CDR2 SYDVKM. The CDR3 nucleotides are TGTGCCAGCAGTTTTGGAGGTGGCTACACCTTC. As protein: CASSFGGGYTF.